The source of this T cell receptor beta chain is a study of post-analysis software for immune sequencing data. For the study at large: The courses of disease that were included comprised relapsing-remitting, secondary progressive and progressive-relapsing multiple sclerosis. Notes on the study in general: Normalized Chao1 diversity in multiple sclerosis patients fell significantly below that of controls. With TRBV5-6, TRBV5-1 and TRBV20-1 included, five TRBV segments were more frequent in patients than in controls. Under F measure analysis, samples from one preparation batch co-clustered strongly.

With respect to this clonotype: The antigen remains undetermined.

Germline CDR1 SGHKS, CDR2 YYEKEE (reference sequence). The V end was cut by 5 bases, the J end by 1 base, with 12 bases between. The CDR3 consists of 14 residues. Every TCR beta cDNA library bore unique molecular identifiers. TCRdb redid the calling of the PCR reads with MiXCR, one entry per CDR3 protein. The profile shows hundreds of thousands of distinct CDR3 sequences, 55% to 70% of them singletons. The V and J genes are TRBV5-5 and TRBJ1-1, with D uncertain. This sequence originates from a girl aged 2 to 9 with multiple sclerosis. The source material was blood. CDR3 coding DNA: TGTGCCAGCAGTTATAGACCGCGGAACACTGAAGCTTTCTTT. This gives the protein CASSYRPRNTEAFF.